The source of this T cell receptor (beta chain) is a study of blood T cell repertoires in COVID-19. Looking at the study overall: Italy, Spain and the United States were the sources of the convalescent and acute COVID-19 samples. The cDNA or gDNA used as material had been derived from T cells, B-cell-depleted T cells, or PBMCs.

The CDR3 length is 16 residues. Germline assignment: CDR1 ENHRY and CDR2 SYGVKD. Trimming removed 2 bases from V and 4 bases from J; junction bases left unmatched: 10. In the authors' methods: Scientists estimated how many nucleated cells there were by amplifying reference gene primers. Repertoires were generated with immunoSEQ multiplex PCR, while TCRdb's copy carries only in-frame clones and drops some. The V and J calls and clone size were taken over from that table, and D and trimming were inferred from the DNA. The data show tens of thousands of clones, roughly 82% seen once. The source of this sequence is a man in his fifties or sixties with active COVID-19. The sequencing sample was made of peripheral blood. The chain couples TRBV10-3 to TRBJ2-5; 7 bases are shared with TRBD2. Here the CDR3 DNA reads TGTGCCATCAGTGAGGGGGCTAGCGGCCGAGGAGAGACCCAGTACTTC. Translated, it gives CAISEGASGRGETQYF.